The rows below give T cell receptor beta chains drawn from one sample of a study of control samples from healthy donors and cancer patients. The repertoire was sequenced with immunoSEQ multiplex PCR; TCRdb's copy has only in-frame clones and lacks some. The sample contains 170,000 or so clones, approximately 94% of which appear only once. Material: blood. Receptor source: a young woman in good health. Both conserved end residues are part of each CDR3. D genes are given only for firm matches. Not all rows give a size; the values are once, few, many and, for expanded clones, a class.

v_gene	abundance	d_gene	j_gene	CDR3nt	CDR3aa
TRBV11-3	-	TRBD2	TRBJ2-5	TGTGCCAGCAGGCCCGAGGGAGGGAGAGAGACCCAGTACTTC	CASRPEGGRETQYF
TRBV18	-	TRBD2	TRBJ2-1	TGTGCCAGCTCACCCGGACTAGCGGGAATGGATGAGCAGTTCTTC	CASSPGLAGMDEQFF
TRBV28	-	TRBD1	TRBJ1-2	TGTGCCAGCAGTGGGGGGACAGGGGGATTCATAGGCTACACCTTC	CASSGGTGGFIGYTF
TRBV7-9	many	-	TRBJ1-5	TGTGCCACCGGCGAGAGTCAGCCCCAGCATTTT	CATGESQPQHF
TRBV7-9	-	-	TRBJ2-5	TGTGCCAGCAGCTTTAATGGTCTAGGGACCCAGTACTTC	CASSFNGLGTQYF
TRBV10-3	-	-	TRBJ1-2	TGTGCCATCAGTGATACGGGACGGGAGGGCTACACCTTC	CAISDTGREGYTF
TRBV6-1	-	-	TRBJ2-7	TGTGCCAGCAGTGACAGGGTCGGGCAGTACTTC	CASSDRVGQYF
TRBV6-5	-	-	TRBJ1-1	TGTGCCAGCAGTAGACAGGTGAACACTGAAGCTTTCTTT	CASSRQVNTEAFF
TRBV6-1	-	TRBD2	TRBJ2-3	TGTGCCAGCAGTGTAGCCCCGGGGGGTTTCACAGATACGCAGTATTTT	CASSVAPGGFTDTQYF
TRBV28	-	-	TRBJ2-3	-	CASSSSTGGSSTDTQYF
TRBV19	-	-	TRBJ1-6	TGTGCCAGTAGTATCACACTGGCGGAGACACCCCTCCACTTT	CASSITLAETPLHF